Following are 6 T cell receptor beta chains from one sample sequenced in a study of OX40 agonist ivuxolimab in advanced cancers. Sequencing used immunoSEQ multiplex PCR; TCRdb keeps in-frame clones, though not all of them. The profile covers about 150,000 clones, with around 94% appearing a single time and under 0.4% taken by the ten largest. Source: CD4+ or CD8+ T cells sorted from blood, taken in a trial of the OX40 agonist ivuxolimab. These receptors were obtained from an adult with an advanced solid tumor such as melanoma, head and neck, liver or kidney cancer.

The chain uses TRBV18 and TRBJ2-7; 8 bases agree with TRBD2. Germline trimming cut 1 base from V and 4 bases from J; bases unmatched to any gene: 6. Germline CDR1 and CDR2: KGHSH and LQKENI. The CDR3 length is 15 residues. CDR3 bases: TGTGCCAGCTCACCACGCGGGAGGCAGGGGTACGAGCAGTACTTC. Residues: CASSPRGRQGYEQYF.

This clone was seen a single time. This chain uses TRBV10-3 with TRBJ2-5; D possibly corresponds to TRBD2 (6 bases). The V end lost 2 bases, the J end lost 2 bases, and 15 bases lay between the germline ends. The length of the CDR3 is 16 residues. The germline CDR1 and CDR2 sequences are ENHRY and SYGVKD. The CDR3 DNA follows: TGTGCCATCAGTGAGCCCCTCGGGCGGGATCAAGAGACCCAGTACTTC. Residues: CAISEPLGRDQETQYF.

The rearrangement links TRBV7-2 to TRBJ2-1; D is unclear. The CDR3 runs to 16 residues. Germline V lookup: CDR1 SGHTA, CDR2 FQGNSA. V was shortened by 8 bases and J by 0 bases, with 17 bases between the two germline ends. CDR3 protein: CASFQDRTRSYNEQFF. Here the CDR3 DNA reads TGTGCCAGCTTCCAGGACCGGACCCGCTCCTACAATGAGCAGTTCTTC.

The chain combines TRBV30 with TRBJ1-1, with D tentatively TRBD1 (5 bases). Per germline, CDR1 GTSNPN and CDR2 SVGIG (reference sequence). Trimming took 0 bases from V and 8 from J, leaving 13 bases between them. The CDR3 runs to 13 residues. CDR3 sequence (DNA): TGTGCCTGGAGTGTACTGGTGGGGGGAGAAGCTTTCTTT. Protein product: CAWSVLVGGEAFF.

The CDR3 DNA is TGCGCCAGCAGCTTGGAGAGGGGGTCTGGAAACACCATATATTTT. Its protein product is CASSLERGSGNTIYF. The gene calls are TRBV5-1 and TRBJ1-3; a possible D gene is TRBD1 (6 bases). The CDR3 runs to 15 residues. V was clipped by 0 bases and J by 1 base, with 8 bases between them. Germline CDR1 is SGHRS and CDR2 is YFSETQ.

The CDR3 loop reads CASSTGGGEGEKLFF. DNA of the CDR3: TGTGCCAGCAGCACCGGAGGGGGGGAGGGTGAAAAACTGTTTTTT. This rearrangement joins TRBV9 to TRBJ1-4; weak D call: TRBD1 (6 bases). CDR1 and CDR2 (germline): SGDLS, YYNGEE. CDR3 length: 15 residues. Trimming pared 4 bases from V and 7 bases from J, leaving 17 bases between.